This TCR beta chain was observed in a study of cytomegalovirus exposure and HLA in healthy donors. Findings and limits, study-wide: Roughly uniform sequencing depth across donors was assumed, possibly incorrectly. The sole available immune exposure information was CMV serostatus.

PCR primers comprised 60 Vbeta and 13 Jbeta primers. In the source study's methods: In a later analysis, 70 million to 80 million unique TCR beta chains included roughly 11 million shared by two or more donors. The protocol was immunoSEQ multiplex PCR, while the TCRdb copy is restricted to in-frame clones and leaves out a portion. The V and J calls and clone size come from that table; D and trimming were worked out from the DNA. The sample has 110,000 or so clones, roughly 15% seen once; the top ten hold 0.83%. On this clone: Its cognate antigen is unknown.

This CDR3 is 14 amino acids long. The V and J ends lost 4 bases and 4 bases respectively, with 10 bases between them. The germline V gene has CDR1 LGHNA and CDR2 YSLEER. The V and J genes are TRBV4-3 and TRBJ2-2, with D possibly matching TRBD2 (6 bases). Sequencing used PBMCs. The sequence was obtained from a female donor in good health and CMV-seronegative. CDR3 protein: CASSLRETTGELFF. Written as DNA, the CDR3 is TGCGCCAGCAGCCTCCGGGAGACCACCGGGGAGCTGTTTTTT.